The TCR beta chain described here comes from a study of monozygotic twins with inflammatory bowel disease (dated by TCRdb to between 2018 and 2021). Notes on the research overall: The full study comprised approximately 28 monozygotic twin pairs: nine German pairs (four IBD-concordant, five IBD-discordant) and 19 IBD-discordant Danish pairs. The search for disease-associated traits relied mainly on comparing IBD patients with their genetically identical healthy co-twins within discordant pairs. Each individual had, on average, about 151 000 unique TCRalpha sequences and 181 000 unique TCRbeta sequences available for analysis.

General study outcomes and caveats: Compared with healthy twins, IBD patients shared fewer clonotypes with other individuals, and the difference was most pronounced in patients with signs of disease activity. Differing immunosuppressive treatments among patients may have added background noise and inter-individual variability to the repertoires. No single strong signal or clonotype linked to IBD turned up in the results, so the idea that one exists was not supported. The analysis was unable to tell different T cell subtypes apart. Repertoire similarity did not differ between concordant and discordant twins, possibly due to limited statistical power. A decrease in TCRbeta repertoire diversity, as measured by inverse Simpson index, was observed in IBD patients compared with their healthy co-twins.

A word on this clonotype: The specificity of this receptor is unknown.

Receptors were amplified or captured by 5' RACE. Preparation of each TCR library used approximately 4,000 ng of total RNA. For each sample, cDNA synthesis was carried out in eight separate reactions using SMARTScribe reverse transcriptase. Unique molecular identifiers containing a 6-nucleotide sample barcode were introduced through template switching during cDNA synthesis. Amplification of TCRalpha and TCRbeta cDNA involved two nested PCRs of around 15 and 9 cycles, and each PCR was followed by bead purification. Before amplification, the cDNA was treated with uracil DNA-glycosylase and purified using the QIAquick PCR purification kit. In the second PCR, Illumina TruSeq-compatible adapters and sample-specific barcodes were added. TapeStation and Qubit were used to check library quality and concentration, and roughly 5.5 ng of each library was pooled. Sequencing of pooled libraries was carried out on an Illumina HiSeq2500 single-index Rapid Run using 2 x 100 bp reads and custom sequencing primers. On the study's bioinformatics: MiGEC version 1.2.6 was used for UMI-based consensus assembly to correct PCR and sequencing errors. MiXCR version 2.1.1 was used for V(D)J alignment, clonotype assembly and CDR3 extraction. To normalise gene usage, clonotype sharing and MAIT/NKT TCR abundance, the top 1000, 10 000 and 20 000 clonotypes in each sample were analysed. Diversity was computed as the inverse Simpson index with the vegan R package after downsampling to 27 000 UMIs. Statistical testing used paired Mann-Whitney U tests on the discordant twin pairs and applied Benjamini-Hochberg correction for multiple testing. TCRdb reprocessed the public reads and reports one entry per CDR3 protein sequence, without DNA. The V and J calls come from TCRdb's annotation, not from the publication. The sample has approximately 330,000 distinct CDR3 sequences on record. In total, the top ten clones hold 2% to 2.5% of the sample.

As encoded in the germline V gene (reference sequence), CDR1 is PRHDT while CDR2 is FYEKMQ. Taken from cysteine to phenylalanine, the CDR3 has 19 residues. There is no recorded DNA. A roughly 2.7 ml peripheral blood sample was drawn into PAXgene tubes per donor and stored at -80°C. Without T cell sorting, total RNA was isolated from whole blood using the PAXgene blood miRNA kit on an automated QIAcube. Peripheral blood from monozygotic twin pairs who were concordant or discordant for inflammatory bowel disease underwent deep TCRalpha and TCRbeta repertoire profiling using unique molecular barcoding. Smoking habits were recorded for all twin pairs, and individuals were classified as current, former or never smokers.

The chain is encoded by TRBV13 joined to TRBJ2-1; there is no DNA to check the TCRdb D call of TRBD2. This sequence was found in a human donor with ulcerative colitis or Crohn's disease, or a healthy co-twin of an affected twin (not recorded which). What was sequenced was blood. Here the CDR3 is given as CASSRPGLADPGPYNEQFF.